The 20 T cell receptor beta chains below were found in one sample sequenced in a study of T cells after yellow fever vaccination. TCRdb used MiXCR to reprocess the 5' RACE reads, holding one entry per CDR3 protein. The profile shows 160,000 or so distinct CDR3 sequences, 6% to 7.5% of them singletons. This sample comprised CD4+ T cells sorted from PBMCs, obtained 4 to 6 days after the first yellow fever vaccination. The receptors derive from a man aged 18 to 35 who received the YFV17D yellow fever vaccine.

This clonotype was recorded many times. The chain recombines TRBV12-3 or TRBV12-4 with TRBJ2-7; D gene ambiguous. Between the trimmed V and J ends, which lost 1 base and 3 bases, there was a span of 10 bases. CDR3 length: 14 amino acids. The chain's CDR3 is CASSLGQRHYEQYF. DNA for the CDR3: TGTGCCAGCAGTTTAGGGCAGAGACACTACGAGCAGTACTTC.

The table lists this clonotype with a few counts. V gene TRBV12-3 or TRBV12-4 combines with J gene TRBJ1-3; no reliable D call. Trimming took off 8 bases at V and 4 bases at J, with 12 bases between the two ends. The CDR3 covers 13 residues. CDR3 DNA sequence: TGTGCCAGCGGGGTCCCCGGCGGAAACACCATATATTTT. Translating gives CASGVPGGNTIYF.

This clonotype was seen many times. The chain employs TRBV4-2 and TRBJ1-2; possibly TRBD1 for D (6 bases). Germline values: CDR1 LGHNA, CDR2 YNFKEQ. V was shortened by 0 bases and J by 4 bases, with 9 bases between the two germline ends. The CDR3 is 14 residues long. CDR3 bases: TGTGCCAGCAGCCAAGAGGGGGGCGGCTATGGCTACACCTTC. This translates into CASSQEGGGYGYTF.

This rearrangement joins TRBV5-4 to TRBJ1-3; the D gene is possibly TRBD1 (6 bases). This CDR3 spans 16 amino acids. Trimming stripped 2 bases from V and 3 bases from J, with 15 bases between. The germline gives CDR1 SGHNT, CDR2 YYREEE (reference sequence). CDR3 protein: CASSFLPGVIGNTIYF. CDR3 bases: TGTGCCAGCAGCTTTCTTCCAGGGGTAATTGGAAACACCATATATTTT.

The rearrangement uses TRBV7-9 and TRBJ1-2; D is unresolved. Trimming pared 2 bases from V and 4 bases from J, leaving 11 bases between. Germline V lookup: CDR1 SEHNR, CDR2 FQNEAQ (reference sequence). CDR3 size: 14 residues. The DNA of the CDR3 is TGTGCCAGCAGCTTATGGCAGATTCGCTATGGCTACACCTTC. Its translation: CASSLWQIRYGYTF.

This clonotype was seen at least ten times. The chain carries TRBV18 and TRBJ2-5; D not resolved. Germline CDR1 KGHSH, CDR2 LQKENI. Trimming shortened V by 6 bases and J by 7 bases, and 21 bases separated the two germline ends. The CDR3 covers 15 residues. The CDR3 region is CASSLDPGRTGTQYF. CDR3 sequence (DNA): TGTGCCAGCTCCCTAGACCCGGGCCGTACCGGGACCCAGTACTTC. The full variable domain, rest sourced from reference TRBV18 and TRBJ2-5, is NAGVMQNPRHLVRRRGQEARLRCSPMKGHSHVYWYRQLPEEGLKFMVYLQKENIIDESGMPKERFSAEFPKEGPSILRIQQVVRGDSAAYFCASSLDPGRTGTQYFGPGTRLLVL.

This clonotype was counted at least ten times. The rearrangement links TRBV29-1 to TRBJ2-5; 8 bases fit TRBD1. The CDR3 totals 13 residues. CDR1 is SQVTM, CDR2 ANQGSEA, per germline. With V trimmed by 5 bases and J by 1 base, 3 bases remained unmatched. The chain's CDR3 is CSVRQGSQETQYF. The CDR3, as DNA: TGCAGCGTTCGACAGGGGTCCCAAGAGACCCAGTACTTC.

Many counts were recorded for this clonotype. This chain uses TRBV9 with TRBJ2-2; the D gene is possibly TRBD2 (7 bases). Trimming shortened V by 7 bases and J by 1 base, and 11 bases separated the two germline ends. The CDR3 length is 14 residues. Germline V gene lookup returns CDR1 SGDLS and CDR2 YYNGEE. The CDR3, as DNA: TGTGCCAGCTGGGGGGGCAGGAACACCGGGGAGCTGTTTTTT. Encoded protein: CASWGGRNTGELFF.

For this clonotype: A read error may be the cause here, since a much bigger clone is one base away. The rearrangement links TRBV29-1 to TRBJ2-2; 8 nucleotides match TRBD1. Looked up from germline, CDR1 is SQVTM and CDR2 is ANQGSEA. The CDR3 spans 14 residues. CDR3 nucleotide sequence: TGCAGAGTAGCCCAGGGACAGGCCACCGGGGAGCTGTTTTTT. Amino acid sequence: CRVAQGQATGELFF.

As for this clonotype: One end of the junction varies from germline; a read error may be responsible. The chain recombines TRBV6-1 with TRBJ2-7, with 8 bases aligning to TRBD2. In germline, CDR1 is MNHNS, CDR2 SASEGT. CDR3 length equals 14 residues. The CDR3 loop is CSSRVAGGRYEQYF. DNA for the CDR3: TGTTCCAGCAGGGTGGCGGGGGGCCGGTACGAGCAGTACTTC.

The chain combines TRBV7-4 with TRBJ1-4, with a weak D call TRBD1 (6 bases). V was cut by 1 base and J by 6 bases, with 15 bases left in between. Per the germline V gene, CDR1 is SGHVT and CDR2 is SQSDAQ. The CDR3 length is 16 residues. The CDR3 loop reads CASSLVGGPADEKLFF. In DNA form, the CDR3 reads TGTGCCAGCAGCTTAGTAGGGGGGCCGGCGGATGAAAAACTGTTTTTT.

This chain uses TRBV11-2 with TRBJ1-1, with D perhaps TRBD1 (5 bases). The CDR3 loop spans 12 amino acids. CDR1 and CDR2 from the germline V gene are SGHAT and FQNNGV. V lost 6 bases to trimming and J lost 8 bases, with 13 bases between them. This chain's CDR3 is CASSQPGLEAFF. The CDR3 DNA reads TGTGCCAGCAGTCAACCGGGACTGGAAGCTTTCTTT. Together with reference TRBV11-2 and TRBJ1-1, the CDR3 gives the full variable domain: EAGVAQSPRYKIIEKRQSVAFWCNPISGHATLYWYQQILGQGPKLLIQFQNNGVVDDSQLPKDRFSAERLKGVDSTLKIQPAKLEDSAVYLCASSQPGLEAFFGQGTRLTVV.

This clonotype has ten or more counts. The chain combines TRBV3-1 with TRBJ2-7; no reliable D call. Germline values: CDR1 LGHDT, CDR2 YNNKEL (reference sequence). This CDR3 spans 13 amino acids. V was clipped by 2 bases and J by 4 bases, with 9 bases between them. The CDR3 region is CASSQSPGYEQYF. DNA of the CDR3: TGTGCCAGCAGCCAAAGCCCCGGTTACGAGCAGTACTTC.

The rearrangement uses TRBV19 and TRBJ1-2; 8 bases fit TRBD1. Germline CDR1 and CDR2: LNHDA and SQIVND (reference sequence). The CDR3 sequence is 13 residues long. The J segment lost 0 bases and the V segment lost 8 bases, leaving 2 bases of the junction unmatched. CDR3: CASRDRSNYGYTF. Here the CDR3 DNA reads TGTGCCAGTCGGGACAGGTCTAACTATGGCTACACCTTC.

The chain combines TRBV5-1 with TRBJ1-1; 7 nucleotides match TRBD1. CDR1 SGHRS and CDR2 YFSETQ come from the germline V gene. The V segment lost 5 bases and the J segment 3 bases; nucleotides outside the gene matches: 7. The CDR3 has 14 residues. DNA of the CDR3: TGCGCCAGCAGACCACGAACAGGGGACACTGAAGCTTTCTTT. Its translation: CASRPRTGDTEAFF. Together with reference TRBV5-1 and TRBJ1-1, the CDR3 gives the full variable domain: KAGVTQTPRYLIKTRGQQVTLSCSPISGHRSVSWYQQTPGQGLQFLFEYFSETQRNKGNFPGRFSGRQFSNSRSEMNVSTLELGDSALYLCASRPRTGDTEAFFGQGTRLTVV.

This clonotype came up many times. The V call is TRBV4-2, the J call TRBJ1-2; tentative D call: TRBD1 (5 bases). The CDR3 length is 15 residues. Germline CDR1 is LGHNA and CDR2 is YNFKEQ. Trimming pared 0 bases from V and 8 bases from J, leaving 16 bases between. The CDR3, as DNA: TGTGCCAGCAGCCAAGAGACAGTCTACCTGGACGGCTACACCTTC. Its protein product is CASSQETVYLDGYTF.

This clonotype was counted ten times or more. The rearrangement links TRBV2 to TRBJ2-2; 8 bases agree with TRBD1. CDR1 is SNHLY and CDR2 is FYNNEI in the germline V gene. V was clipped by 6 bases and J by 4 bases; unmatched bases: 4. This CDR3 is built from 14 residues. The CDR3 region has the DNA TGTGCCAGCAGGACAGGGGCGGCCACCGGGGAGCTGTTTTTT. Its protein product is CASRTGAATGELFF. The variable domain in full, with the rest retrieved from reference TRBV2 and TRBJ2-2, is EPEVTQTPSHQVTQMGQEVILRCVPISNHLYFYWYRQILGQKVEFLVSFYNNEISEKSEIFDDQFSVERPDGSNFTLKIRSTKLEDSAMYFCASRTGAATGELFFGEGSRLTVL.

This clonotype showed up many times. The chain is built from TRBV9 and TRBJ2-5, with TRBD2 matching 8 bases. Germline values: CDR1 SGDLS, CDR2 YYNGEE. The CDR3 contains 17 residues. V lost 2 bases to trimming and J lost 5 bases; unmatched junction nucleotides: 14. The chain's CDR3 is CASSVSSGGEPHETQYF. CDR3 DNA: TGTGCCAGCAGCGTCTCCAGCGGGGGTGAACCTCACGAGACCCAGTACTTC.

This clonotype was counted at least ten times. This chain connects TRBV6-5 to TRBJ1-4; D ambiguous. Germline lookup yields CDR1 MNHEY and CDR2 SVGAGI. This CDR3 region has 15 residues. V lost 6 bases, J lost 3 bases, and 14 bases lay in between. CDR3 amino acids: CASSYAGRANEKLFF. The CDR3 region has the DNA TGTGCCAGCAGCTACGCAGGAAGGGCTAATGAAAAACTGTTTTTT.

This clonotype was seen repeatedly, ten times or more. The V gene is TRBV5-1, the J gene TRBJ2-3, with D tentatively TRBD1 or TRBD2 (6 bases each). CDR3 size: 14 residues. The germline V gene has CDR1 SGHRS and CDR2 YFSETQ. V was pared by 1 base and J by 6 bases, with 12 bases between. The CDR3 DNA is TGCGCCAGCAGCTTGTTTGAAGGGGGGGATACGCAGTATTTT. Its translation is CASSLFEGGDTQYF.